The present T cell receptor beta chain was sequenced within a study of spatial heterogeneity in lung cancer. TCRdb analysed the 5' RACE reads with MiXCR anew, one entry per CDR3 protein. The sample contains thousands of distinct CDR3 sequences, 5% to 5.5% of which appear only once. This clonotype ranks as medium-sized. Trimming took 8 bases from V and 1 from J, leaving 15 bases between them. Germline CDR1 is MNHEY and CDR2 is SMNVEV (reference sequence). This CDR3 comprises 14 residues. Time point noted: sample taken at primary tumor resection. Material for sequencing was whole RNA from tumor, nontumor lung or frozen PBMC, left unsorted.

This chain connects TRBV27 to TRBJ2-7; a possible D gene is TRBD1 (6 bases). The material sequenced was PBMCs, taken at surgery. The clonotype comes from a male donor with early-stage non-small cell lung cancer. The CDR3 DNA is TGTGCCAGCCTCCCGGACAGTAATTCCTACGAGCAGTACTTC. Residues: CASLPDSNSYEQYF.